The T cell receptor beta chain described here comes from a study of blood T cells in healthy people across ages. This clonotype has ten or more counts. The second PCR ran roughly 6 to 11 cycles with a sample-barcoded 5' primer and J-beta primers. Every cDNA molecule bore a tag from a template-switch adaptor containing 12 random nucleotides. Each single sample gave us at least 3 million CDR3-containing paired-end reads. Using its own MiXCR run on the 5' RACE reads, TCRdb lists one record per CDR3 protein. Among about 930,000 distinct CDR3 sequences, roughly 29% were seen once, and the ten largest hold 10%. Isolating PBMCs gave at least 6 million of these cells per sample. The germline CDR1 and CDR2 sequences are SGHTA and FQGTGA. V gave up 4 bases and J gave up 5 bases; unmatched junction bases: 5. The CDR3 contains 14 residues. This same sample was also part of a study on T cells of mothers and their children. In that study: Normalized overlap was always slightly, never significantly, higher in related than unrelated mother-child pairs.

The source material was blood. This receptor was obtained from a woman aged 35 to 49 in good health. This chain uses TRBV7-3 with TRBJ2-1, with 7 bases lining up with TRBD1. The CDR3, as DNA: TGTGCCAGCAGCTCGTTGACAGGGAACAATGAGCAGTTCTTC. Its protein is CASSSLTGNNEQFF.